These T cell receptor beta chains were read from a single sample in a study of blood T cell repertoires in COVID-19. The method was immunoSEQ multiplex PCR; TCRdb's version includes in-frame clones alone and lacks a portion of them. The sample contains some 290,000 clones, 88% of which appear only once. The specimen was peripheral blood. These TCRs come from a woman aged 25 to 39 with COVID-19, enrolled during active disease. The CDR3 runs from the conserved cysteine through the conserved F or W. Fields, in order: D gene, clone size, V gene, J gene, CDR3 protein, CDR3 DNA. The D gene is left open where the match is weak. Not every row has a clone size; where given, it reads once, few, many or a size class.

TRBD2	NA	TRBV28	TRBJ2-1	CASSFTGGRNEQFF	TGTGCCAGCAGTTTTACGGGAGGTCGAAATGAGCAGTTCTTC
TRBD1	NA	TRBV7-6	TRBJ2-2	CASSPRDRLETGELFF	TGTGCCAGCAGCCCGAGGGACAGGCTGGAGACCGGGGAGCTGTTTTTT
NA	NA	TRBV4-1	TRBJ1-5	CASSLLYPEQSNQPQHF	TGCGCCAGCAGCCTACTTTACCCCGAACAGAGCAATCAGCCCCAGCATTTT
TRBD2	NA	TRBV5-1	TRBJ2-5	CASRGLSSGRETQYF	TGCGCCAGCAGAGGTTTATCTAGCGGGAGAGAGACCCAGTACTTC
TRBD2	NA	TRBV11-2	TRBJ2-5	CASSLSGRREETQYF	TGTGCCAGCAGCTTAAGCGGGAGGCGTGAGGAGACCCAGTACTTC
NA	few	TRBV28	TRBJ2-2	CASRTGVGELFF	TGTGCCAGCAGAACGGGGGTCGGGGAGCTGTTTTTT
NA	NA	TRBV19	TRBJ2-6	CASSIRLPSGANVLTF	TGTGCCAGTAGTATAAGACTCCCCTCTGGGGCCAACGTCCTGACTTTC
TRBD1	NA	TRBV6-5	TRBJ1-2	CASSFDRVRGYTF	TGTGCCAGCAGTTTCGACAGGGTTCGGGGCTACACCTTC
TRBD2	NA	TRBV7-8	TRBJ2-2	CASNALAGNTGELFF	TGTGCCAGCAACGCCCTAGCGGGAAACACCGGGGAGCTGTTTTTT
NA	NA	TRBV7-9	TRBJ1-5	CASSFGGNQPQHF	TGTGCCAGCAGCTTCGGGGGGAATCAGCCCCAGCATTTT
TRBD2	NA	TRBV5-5	TRBJ2-1	CASSMPWAGEVCNEQFF	TGTGCCAGCAGCATGCCATGGGCGGGAGAAGTGTGCAATGAGCAGTTCTTC
TRBD1	once	TRBV18	TRBJ2-6	CASSPSGGAGANVLTF	TGTGCCAGCTCACCATCAGGGGGCGCTGGGGCCAACGTCCTGACTTTC
TRBD2	NA	TRBV19	TRBJ2-7	CASSILGTSGVYEQYF	TGTGCCAGTAGTATCCTCGGGACTAGCGGGGTCTACGAGCAGTACTTC
NA	few	TRBV11-2	TRBJ2-7	CASSLVASYEQYF	TGTGCCAGCAGCTTAGTGGCTAGCTACGAGCAGTACTTC
TRBD1	once	TRBV30	TRBJ1-4	CALQGGDTNEKLFF	TGTGCCTTACAGGGGGGGGATACTAATGAAAAACTGTTTTTT
TRBD1	NA	TRBV12-5	TRBJ2-7	CASGLSQGGYEQYF	TGTGCTAGTGGTCTCTCACAGGGGGGCTACGAGCAGTACTTC
TRBD1	few	TRBV12-3/TRBV12-4	TRBJ1-2	CASSSRQGSGYTF	TGTGCCAGCAGTTCCCGACAGGGTTCTGGCTACACCTTC
NA	NA	TRBV5-1	TRBJ1-6	CASSQEGRVDSPLHF	TGCGCCAGCAGCCAGGAGGGCAGGGTCGATTCACCCCTCCACTTT
TRBD1	NA	TRBV19	TRBJ1-5	CASSATGVLNQPQHF	TGTGCCAGTAGTGCCACAGGGGTTCTTAATCAGCCCCAGCATTTT
NA	NA	TRBV27	TRBJ2-7	CASTEGVWGLHEQYF	TGTGCCAGCACCGAGGGGGTGTGGGGCCTGCACGAGCAGTACTTC
TRBD1	NA	TRBV24-1	TRBJ2-5	CATSDFRGTGTETQYF	TGTGCCACCAGTGATTTTAGGGGGACAGGGACTGAGACCCAGTACTTC
TRBD1	NA	TRBV7-9	TRBJ1-6	CASSPSRDRSPLHF	TGTGCCAGCAGCCCTTCTAGGGACAGGTCACCCCTCCACTTT
TRBD1	NA	TRBV19	TRBJ1-1	CASTRQGWGEAFF	TGTGCCAGTACCAGACAGGGATGGGGTGAAGCTTTCTTT
TRBD2	NA	TRBV30	TRBJ2-3	CAWSVPTTSGRDTQYF	TGTGCCTGGAGTGTTCCTACGACTAGCGGGAGAGATACGCAGTATTTT
NA	NA	TRBV6-5	TRBJ2-1	CASSRDGGYNEQFF	TGTGCCAGCAGTCGGGACGGGGGTTACAATGAGCAGTTCTTC
NA	NA	TRBV20-1	TRBJ2-7	CSARDSYEQYF	TGCAGTGCTAGAGACAGCTACGAGCAGTACTTC
NA	NA	TRBV27	TRBJ1-1	CASITSGGSSEAFF	TGTGCCAGCATTACCTCGGGGGGATCGTCTGAAGCTTTCTTT
NA	NA	TRBV6-5	TRBJ1-1	CASSPPRGRHTEAFF	TGTGCCAGCAGTCCCCCTCGGGGTAGGCACACTGAAGCTTTCTTT
TRBD1	NA	TRBV10-3	TRBJ2-1	CAISGRGDRNYNEQFF	TGTGCCATCTCAGGTAGAGGGGACAGAAATTACAATGAGCAGTTCTTC
NA	NA	TRBV2	TRBJ1-2	CASSEVKEARNYGYTF	TGTGCCAGCAGTGAAGTAAAGGAGGCACGGAACTATGGCTACACCTTC
NA	NA	TRBV28	TRBJ2-7	CATYSGVEQYF	TGTGCCACCTACTCAGGGGTCGAGCAGTACTTC
TRBD2	few	TRBV5-5	TRBJ2-3	CASSRTSGRLSDTQYF	TGTGCCAGCAGCCGGACTAGCGGGAGATTATCAGATACGCAGTATTTT
NA	NA	TRBV2	TRBJ1-3	CASSGTSSGNTIYF	TGTGCCAGCAGTGGAACATCGTCCGGAAACACCATATATTTT
NA	once	TRBV6-5	TRBJ2-1	CASSYGPHNEQFF	TGTGCCAGCAGTTACGGGCCGCACAATGAGCAGTTCTTC
TRBD1	NA	TRBV5-1	TRBJ1-1	CASRAGTENTEAFF	TGCGCCAGCAGGGCCGGGACAGAGAACACTGAAGCTTTCTTT
NA	once	TRBV15	TRBJ1-6	CATSRDALREANYNSPLHF	TGTGCCACCAGCAGAGATGCCTTGCGGGAGGCCAACTATAATTCACCCCTCCACTTT
NA	NA	TRBV6-5	TRBJ2-3	CASRLTGRDTQYF	TGTGCCAGCAGACTGACAGGCCGGGATACGCAGTATTTT
NA	NA	TRBV29-1	TRBJ1-3	CSAGYLTGGGNTIYF	TGCAGCGCGGGATATTTGACAGGTGGAGGAAACACCATATATTTT
NA	many	TRBV30	TRBJ2-2	CAWSVQRDTGELFF	TGTGCCTGGAGTGTACAGCGGGACACCGGGGAGCTGTTTTTT
NA	NA	TRBV24-1	TRBJ2-3	CATSALDRSDTQYF	TGTGCCACCAGTGCCCTAGACAGGTCAGATACGCAGTATTTT
NA	NA	TRBV18	TRBJ1-1	CASSPRGSTEAFF	TGTGCCAGCTCACCCAGAGGGAGCACTGAAGCTTTCTTT
TRBD2	once	TRBV4-3	TRBJ2-2	CASRFSGRGNWELFF	TGCGCCAGCAGGTTTAGCGGGAGGGGCAATTGGGAGCTGTTTTTT
NA	NA	TRBV28	TRBJ1-1	CASSFVTSNTEAFF	TGTGCCAGCAGTTTTGTCACATCGAACACTGAAGCTTTCTTT